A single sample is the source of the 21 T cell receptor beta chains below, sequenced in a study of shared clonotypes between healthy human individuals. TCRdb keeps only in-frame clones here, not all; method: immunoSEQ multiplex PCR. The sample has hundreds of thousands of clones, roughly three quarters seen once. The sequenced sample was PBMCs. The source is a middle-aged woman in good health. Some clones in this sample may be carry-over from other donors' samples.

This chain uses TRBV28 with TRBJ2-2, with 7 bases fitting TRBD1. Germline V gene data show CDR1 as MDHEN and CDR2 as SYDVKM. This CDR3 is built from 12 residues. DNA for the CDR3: TGTGCGGGGCAGGGGGTTCCCGGGGAGCTGTTTTTT. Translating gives CAGQGVPGELFF.

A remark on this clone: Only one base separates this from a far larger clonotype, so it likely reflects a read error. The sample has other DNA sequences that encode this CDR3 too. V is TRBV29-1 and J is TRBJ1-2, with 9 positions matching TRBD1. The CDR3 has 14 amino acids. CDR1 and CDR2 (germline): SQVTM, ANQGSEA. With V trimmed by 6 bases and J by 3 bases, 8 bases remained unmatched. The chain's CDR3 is CSVTTGGLDYGYTF. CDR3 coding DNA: TGCAGCGTAACCACAGGGGGCCTGGACTATGGCTACACCTTC.

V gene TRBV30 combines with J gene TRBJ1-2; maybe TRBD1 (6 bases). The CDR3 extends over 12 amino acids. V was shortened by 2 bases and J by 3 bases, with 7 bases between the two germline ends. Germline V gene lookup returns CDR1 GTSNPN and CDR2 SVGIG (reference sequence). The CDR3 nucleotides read TGTGCCTGGAGTAGGGGGTACTATGGCTACACCTTC. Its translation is CAWSRGYYGYTF.

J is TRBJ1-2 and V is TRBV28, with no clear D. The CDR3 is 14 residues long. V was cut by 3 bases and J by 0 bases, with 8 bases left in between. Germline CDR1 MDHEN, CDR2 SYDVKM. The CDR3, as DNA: TGTGCCAGCAGTTTGGTGGGGTCTAACTATGGCTACACCTTC. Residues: CASSLVGSNYGYTF.

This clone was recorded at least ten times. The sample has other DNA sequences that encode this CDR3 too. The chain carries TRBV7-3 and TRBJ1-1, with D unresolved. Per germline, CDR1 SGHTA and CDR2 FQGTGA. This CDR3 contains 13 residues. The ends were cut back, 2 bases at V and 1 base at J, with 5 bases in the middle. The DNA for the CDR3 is TGTGCCAGCAGCTTATCCAGGAACACTGAAGCTTTCTTT. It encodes CASSLSRNTEAFF. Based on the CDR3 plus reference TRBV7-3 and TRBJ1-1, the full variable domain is GAGVSQTPSNKVTEKGKYVELRCDPISGHTALYWYRQSLGQGPEFLIYFQGTGAADDSGLPNDRFFAVRPEGSVSTLKIQRTERGDSAVYLCASSLSRNTEAFFGQGTRLTVV.

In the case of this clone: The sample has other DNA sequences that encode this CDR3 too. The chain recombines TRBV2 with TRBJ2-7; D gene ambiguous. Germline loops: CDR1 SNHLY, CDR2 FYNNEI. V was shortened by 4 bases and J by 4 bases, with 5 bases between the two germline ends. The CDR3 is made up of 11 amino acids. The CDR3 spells CASSGGYEQYF. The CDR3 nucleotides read TGTGCCAGCAGTGGGGGTTACGAGCAGTACTTC.

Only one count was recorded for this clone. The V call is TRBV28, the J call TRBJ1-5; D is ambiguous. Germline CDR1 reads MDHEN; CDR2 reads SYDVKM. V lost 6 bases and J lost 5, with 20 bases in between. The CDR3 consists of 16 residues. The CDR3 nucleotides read TGTGCCAGCAGGCAATTCGGGCAGATAGTGTATCAGCCCCAGCATTTT. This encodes CASRQFGQIVYQPQHF.

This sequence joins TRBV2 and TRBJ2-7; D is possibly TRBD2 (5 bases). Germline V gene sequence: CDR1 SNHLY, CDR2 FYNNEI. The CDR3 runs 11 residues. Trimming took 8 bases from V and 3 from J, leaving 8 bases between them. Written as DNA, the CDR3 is TGTGCCAGCTGCCGGGACTACGAGCAGTACTTC. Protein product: CASCRDYEQYF.

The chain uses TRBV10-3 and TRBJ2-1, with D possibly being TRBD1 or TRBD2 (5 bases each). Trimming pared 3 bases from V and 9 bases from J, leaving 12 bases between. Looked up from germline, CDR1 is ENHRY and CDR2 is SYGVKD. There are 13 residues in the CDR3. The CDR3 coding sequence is TGTGCCATCAGTGATTTGGGGACGGGTGAGCAGTTCTTC. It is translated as CAISDLGTGEQFF.

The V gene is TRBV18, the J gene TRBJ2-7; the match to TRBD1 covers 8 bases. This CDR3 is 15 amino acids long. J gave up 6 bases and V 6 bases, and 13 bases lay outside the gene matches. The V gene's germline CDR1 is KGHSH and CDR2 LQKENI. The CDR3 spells CASSPMGTGIFEQYF. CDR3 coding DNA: TGTGCCAGCTCGCCCATGGGGACAGGTATATTCGAGCAGTACTTC.

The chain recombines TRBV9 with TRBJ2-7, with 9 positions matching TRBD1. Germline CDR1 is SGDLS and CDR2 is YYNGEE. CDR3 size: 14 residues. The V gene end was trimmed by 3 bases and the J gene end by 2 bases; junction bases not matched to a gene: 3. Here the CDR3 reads CASSEGQGAYEQYF. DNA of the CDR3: TGTGCCAGCAGCGAGGGACAGGGCGCCTACGAGCAGTACTTC. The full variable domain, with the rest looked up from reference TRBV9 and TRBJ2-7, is DSGVTQTPKHLITATGQRVTLRCSPRSGDLSVYWYQQSLDQGLQFLIQYYNGEERAKGNILERFSAQQFPDLHSELNLSSLELGDSALYFCASSEGQGAYEQYFGPGTRLTVT.

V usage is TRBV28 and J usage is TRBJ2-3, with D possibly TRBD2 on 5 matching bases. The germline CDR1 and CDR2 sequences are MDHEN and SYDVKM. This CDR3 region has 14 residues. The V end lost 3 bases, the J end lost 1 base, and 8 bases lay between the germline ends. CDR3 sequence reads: CASSFLAGTDTQYF. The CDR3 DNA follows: TGTGCCAGCAGTTTCCTAGCTGGCACAGATACGCAGTATTTT.

The chain's CDR3 is CASSSPPGWRLSEAFF. The CDR3 DNA reads TGTGCCAGCAGTTCCCCCCCAGGGTGGAGATTGAGTGAAGCTTTCTTT. V is TRBV28 and J is TRBJ1-1; possibly TRBD1 for D (5 bases). This CDR3 is built from 16 residues. Germline assignment: CDR1 MDHEN and CDR2 SYDVKM. V lost 4 bases to trimming and J lost 7 bases, with 22 bases between them.

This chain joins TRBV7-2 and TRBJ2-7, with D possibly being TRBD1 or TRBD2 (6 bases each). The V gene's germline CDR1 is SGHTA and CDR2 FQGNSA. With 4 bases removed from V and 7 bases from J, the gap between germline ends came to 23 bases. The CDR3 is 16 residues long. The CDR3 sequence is CASSWGGQSPAGEQYF. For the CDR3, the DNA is TGTGCCAGCAGCTGGGGAGGACAGTCTCCTGCTGGGGAGCAGTACTTC.

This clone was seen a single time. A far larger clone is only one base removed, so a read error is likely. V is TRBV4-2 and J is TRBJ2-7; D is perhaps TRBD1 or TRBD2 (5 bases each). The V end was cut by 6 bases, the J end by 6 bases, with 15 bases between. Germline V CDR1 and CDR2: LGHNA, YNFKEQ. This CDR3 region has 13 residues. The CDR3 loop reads CASRRDLNSEQYF. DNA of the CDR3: TGTGCCAGCAGAAGGGACCTCAATTCCGAGCAGTACTTC.

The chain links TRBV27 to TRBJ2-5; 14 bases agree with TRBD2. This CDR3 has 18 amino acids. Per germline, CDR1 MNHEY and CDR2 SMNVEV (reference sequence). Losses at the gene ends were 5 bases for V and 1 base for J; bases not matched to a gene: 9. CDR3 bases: TGTGCCAGCAGTCCCCGGACTAGCGGGAGGAGAATCCAAGAGACCCAGTACTTC. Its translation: CASSPRTSGRRIQETQYF.

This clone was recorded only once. The CDR3 is CASSLAGTLAEAFF. CDR3 nucleotides: TGTGCCAGCAGCTTAGCTGGGACACTCGCTGAAGCTTTCTTT. The chain recombines TRBV7-2 with TRBJ1-1; the D gene is possibly TRBD1 (6 bases). The CDR3 has 14 residues. Germline V gene lookup returns CDR1 SGHTA and CDR2 FQGNSA. V dropped 0 bases and J dropped 6 bases, with 11 bases sitting between them.

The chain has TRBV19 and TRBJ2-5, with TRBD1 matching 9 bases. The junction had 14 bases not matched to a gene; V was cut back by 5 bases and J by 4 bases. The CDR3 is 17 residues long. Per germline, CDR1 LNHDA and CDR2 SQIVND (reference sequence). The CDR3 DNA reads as TGTGCCAGTAGTGGGGGACAGGGAGGTCACGGGGGAGAGACCCAGTACTTC. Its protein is CASSGGQGGHGGETQYF.

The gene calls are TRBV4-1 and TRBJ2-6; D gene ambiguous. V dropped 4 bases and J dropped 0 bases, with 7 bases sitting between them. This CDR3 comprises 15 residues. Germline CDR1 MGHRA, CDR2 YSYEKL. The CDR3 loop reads CASSPGNSGANVLTF. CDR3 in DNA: TGCGCCAGCAGCCCCGGAAACTCTGGGGCCAACGTCCTGACTTTC.

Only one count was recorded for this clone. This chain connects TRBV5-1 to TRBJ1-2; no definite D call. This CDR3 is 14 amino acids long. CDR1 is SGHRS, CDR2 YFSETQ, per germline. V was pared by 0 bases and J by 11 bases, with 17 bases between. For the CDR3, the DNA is TGCGCCAGCAGCTTGGATAGGCGGAATAGCGAGTACACCTTC. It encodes CASSLDRRNSEYTF.

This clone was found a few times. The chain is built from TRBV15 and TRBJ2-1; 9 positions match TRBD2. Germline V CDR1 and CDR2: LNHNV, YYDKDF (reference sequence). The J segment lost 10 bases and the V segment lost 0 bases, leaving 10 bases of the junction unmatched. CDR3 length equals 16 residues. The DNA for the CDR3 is TGTGCCACCAGCAGAGATGGCGGGAGGGCGGTTCGAGAGCAGTTCTTC. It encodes CATSRDGGRAVREQFF.